Below, one T cell receptor (beta chain) is given with its context. This CDR3 is 13 amino acids long. Germline CDR1 and CDR2: SGHRS and YFSETQ. Trimming left V 2 bases short and J 4 bases short, with 8 bases between. Seattle patients were enrolled during active infection and followed longitudinally. The sample originates from a study of blood T cell repertoires in COVID-19. Assay: immunoSEQ multiplex PCR; the TCRdb copy retains only in-frame clones and omits some. Of 400,000 to 450,000 clones in the sample, approximately 90% are singletons; the top ten hold 0.7% to 0.85%. The J gene is TRBJ2-3, the V gene TRBV5-1; D unresolved. Material: peripheral blood. This TCR was sampled from a man aged 18 to 35 with COVID-19, enrolled during active disease. CDR3 coding DNA: TGCGCCAGCAGCTTAAATGGCCCAGATACGCAGTATTTT. This sequence encodes CASSLNGPDTQYF.